A single sample is the source of the 28 T cell receptor beta chains below, sequenced in a study of T-cell reconstitution after alpha-beta-depleted transplantation in children. Unique molecular identifiers tagged the TCRbeta library. TCRdb re-called the PCR reads through MiXCR, storing one row per CDR3 protein. The repertoire holds more than 75,000 distinct CDR3 sequences, with about 22% as singletons. The sample consisted of PBMCs, taken before TCRalphabeta/CD19-depleted stem cell transplant. Receptor source: a boy aged 2 to 9 with acute lymphoblastic leukemia, due to receive a stem cell transplant.

The J gene is TRBJ2-7, the V gene TRBV10-3; D gene uncertain. The CDR3 runs to 12 residues. The V end lost 6 bases, the J end lost 5 bases, and 11 bases lay between the germline ends. Germline V CDR1 and CDR2: ENHRY, SYGVKD. The CDR3 region is CAIRGIGDEQYF. The CDR3 DNA sequence: TGTGCCATCAGGGGGATTGGGGACGAGCAGTACTTC.

This chain links TRBV28 with TRBJ1-2; D unresolved. The CDR3 runs to 14 residues. Trimming removed 10 bases at V and 3 bases at J, with 18 bases between. Germline CDR1 is MDHEN and CDR2 is SYDVKM. DNA for the CDR3: TGTGCCACCCAGAAGGCTGGCGTTGACTATGGCTACACCTTC. This encodes CATQKAGVDYGYTF.

This clonotype was detected only a few times. CDR3 bases: TGTGCCATCAGCACAGGGGGCTGGGAGCAGTTCTTC. This encodes CAISTGGWEQFF. The chain combines TRBV10-3 with TRBJ2-1; 9 bases line up with TRBD1. Germline CDR1 and CDR2: ENHRY and SYGVKD. The CDR3 contains 12 residues. V shed 6 bases, J shed 10 bases, and the junction held 4 bases outside the gene matches.

This clonotype showed up just a few times. The chain joins TRBV6-1 to TRBJ2-7, with D unclear. This CDR3 region has 14 residues. Germline V gene sequence: CDR1 MNHNS, CDR2 SASEGT. Between the trimmed V and J ends, which lost 5 bases and 6 bases, there was a span of 17 bases. The CDR3 region is CASSKDRVVLEQYF. The CDR3 DNA sequence: TGTGCCAGCAGTAAGGACCGGGTGGTCCTCGAGCAGTACTTC.

This clonotype was detected a few times. The V call is TRBV20-1, the J call TRBJ2-7; tentatively, D is TRBD2 (5 bases). The V and J ends lost 0 bases and 3 bases respectively, with 27 bases between them. This CDR3 contains 19 residues. The germline V gene has CDR1 DFQATT and CDR2 SNEGSKA (reference sequence). CDR3 in DNA: TGCAGTGCTAGAGATTTGGGGAGCGAGGCGGAGATTCGCTACTACGAGCAGTACTTC. This translates into CSARDLGSEAEIRYYEQYF.

The chain recombines TRBV18 with TRBJ2-7; D is tentatively TRBD1 or TRBD2 (5 bases each). The germline V gene has CDR1 KGHSH and CDR2 LQKENI. This CDR3 region has 11 residues. Trimming removed 6 bases at V and 8 bases at J, with 11 bases between. This CDR3 reads CASSSEGQQYF. As DNA, the CDR3 is TGTGCCAGCTCTTCCGAGGGACAGCAGTACTTC.

This clonotype was seen a few times. The chain has TRBV10-3 and TRBJ1-4; D is undetermined. Looked up from germline, CDR1 is ENHRY and CDR2 is SYGVKD. Between the trimmed V and J ends, which lost 6 bases and 0 bases, there was a span of 5 bases. This CDR3 has 13 amino acids. The CDR3: CAIRDATNEKLFF. The CDR3 DNA is TGTGCCATCAGAGACGCAACTAATGAAAAACTGTTTTTT.

This clonotype was found a few times. V and J are TRBV3-1 and TRBJ2-1, with D perhaps matching TRBD1 or TRBD2 (5 bases each). Germline V gives CDR1 LGHDT, CDR2 YNNKEL (reference sequence). This CDR3 is built from 15 residues. The V gene lost 4 bases and the J gene lost 5 bases, with 15 bases spanning the gap. CDR3 loop: CASSPTGTSNNEQFF. The CDR3 DNA sequence: TGTGCCAGCAGCCCCACCGGGACGTCCAACAATGAGCAGTTCTTC.

The genes are TRBV20-1 and TRBJ2-7; a possible D gene is TRBD1 (5 bases). Germline V gene sequence: CDR1 DFQATT, CDR2 SNEGSKA (reference sequence). Trimming cost V 2 bases and J 5 bases, with 16 bases left between them. This CDR3 is 14 amino acids long. CDR3 loop: CSARFRQGDNEQYF. The CDR3 DNA is TGCAGTGCTAGATTCCGGCAGGGCGACAACGAGCAGTACTTC.

This clonotype was counted once. Germline and junction disagree at one end, which may indicate a read error. The chain joins TRBV5-1 to TRBJ2-3, with 11 bases aligning to TRBD2. This CDR3 contains 15 residues. CDR1 and CDR2 (germline): SGHRS, YFSETQ. The CDR3 loop reads CVSSIGTSGVGTQYF. For the CDR3, the DNA is TGCGTCAGCAGCATAGGGACTAGCGGAGTTGGCACGCAGTATTTT. Full variable domain (outside the CDR3, taken from reference TRBV5-1 and TRBJ2-3): KAGVTQTPRYLIKTRGQQVTLSCSPISGHRSVSWYQQTPGQGLQFLFEYFSETQRNKGNFPGRFSGRQFSNSRSEMNVSTLELGDSALYLCVSSIGTSGVGTQYFGPGTRLTVL.

This clonotype was recorded many times. The rearrangement joins TRBV15 to TRBJ2-3, with TRBD1 as a possible D gene (5 bases). V was clipped by 0 bases and J by 11 bases, with 15 bases between them. CDR1 and CDR2 (germline): LNHNV, YYDKDF (reference sequence). The CDR3 loop spans 14 amino acids. CDR3 sequence reads: CATSRDTGAKGQYF. The CDR3 DNA reads TGTGCCACCAGCAGAGATACAGGTGCCAAGGGGCAGTATTTT.

The rearrangement joins TRBV6-2 or TRBV6-3 to TRBJ2-5, with TRBD2 matching 13 bases. V lost 4 bases to trimming and J lost 6 bases; unmatched junction nucleotides: 8. Germline V lookup: CDR1 MNHEY, CDR2 SVGEGT. This CDR3 region has 16 residues. CDR3 bases: TGTGCCAGCAGTTTACACGGACTAGCGGGAGTTCAGACCCAGTACTTC. The encoded protein is CASSLHGLAGVQTQYF.

The chain combines TRBV10-3 with TRBJ1-1; TRBD1 aligns across 7 bases. CDR3 length: 13 residues. Per germline, CDR1 ENHRY and CDR2 SYGVKD. CDR3 sequence reads: CAVGRDSYTEAFF. The CDR3 nucleotides read TGTGCTGTAGGACGGGACAGTTACACTGAAGCTTTCTTT.

This clonotype was observed once. This chain uses TRBV5-1 with TRBJ2-7; D ambiguous. Germline V gene data show CDR1 as SGHRS and CDR2 as YFSETQ. The germline V and J ends were trimmed by 2 bases and 2 bases, with 14 bases remaining between them. The CDR3 loop spans 15 amino acids. The CDR3 spells CASSLGFEVTYEQYF. The CDR3, as DNA: TGCGCCAGCAGCTTAGGTTTCGAGGTCACCTACGAGCAGTACTTC. The full variable domain, in which reference TRBV5-1 and TRBJ2-7 provide the parts outside the CDR3, is KAGVTQTPRYLIKTRGQQVTLSCSPISGHRSVSWYQQTPGQGLQFLFEYFSETQRNKGNFPGRFSGRQFSNSRSEMNVSTLELGDSALYLCASSLGFEVTYEQYFGPGTRLTVT.

This clonotype is medium-sized by share. The chain combines TRBV24-1 with TRBJ2-3; D call uncertain. The CDR3 covers 14 residues. V gave up 9 bases and J gave up 2 bases, with 14 bases separating them. Germline V CDR1 and CDR2: KGHDR, SFDVKD. The CDR3 spells CATVDGFHTDTQYF. The CDR3 DNA reads as TGTGCCACCGTCGACGGCTTCCACACAGATACGCAGTATTTT.

The gene calls are TRBV7-8 and TRBJ1-3; D unresolved. V was pared by 0 bases and J by 0 bases, with 12 bases between. The CDR3 extends over 17 amino acids. The germline V gene has CDR1 SGHVS and CDR2 FQNEAQ. The CDR3 spells CASSLAHTAVSGNTIYF. Here the CDR3 DNA reads TGTGCCAGCAGCTTAGCCCACACGGCAGTCTCTGGAAACACCATATATTTT.

The genes are TRBV11-1 and TRBJ2-1; D gene uncertain. The CDR3 has 19 residues. Trimming took 5 bases from V and 0 from J, leaving 23 bases between them. Germline values: CDR1 SGHAT, CDR2 FQDESV (reference sequence). The CDR3 nucleotides are TGTGCCAGCAGCCCAATTAATTACAGAAACGCTACCTCCTACAATGAGCAGTTCTTC. As protein: CASSPINYRNATSYNEQFF.

The V call is TRBV4-2, the J call TRBJ2-3; maybe TRBD2 (6 bases). Germline V gene sequence: CDR1 LGHNA, CDR2 YNFKEQ. The CDR3 is 16 residues long. V was trimmed by 0 bases and J by 1 base, leaving 11 bases between them. The CDR3 is CASSQDWRRGTDTQYF. Here the CDR3 DNA reads TGTGCCAGCAGCCAAGACTGGCGGAGGGGCACAGATACGCAGTATTTT.

The chain is built from TRBV7-2 and TRBJ2-3; TRBD2 aligns across 8 bases. Trimming cost V 2 bases and J 3 bases; bases outside gene matches: 7. The germline gives CDR1 SGHTA, CDR2 FQGNSA. CDR3 size: 16 residues. The CDR3 protein is CASSLFSGMVTDTQYF. The CDR3 nucleotides read TGTGCCAGCAGCTTATTTAGCGGGATGGTAACAGATACGCAGTATTTT.

This clonotype was detected a few times. The chain couples TRBV20-1 to TRBJ2-1; TRBD2 matches 8 bases. The germline gives CDR1 DFQATT, CDR2 SNEGSKA (reference sequence). The CDR3 spans 17 residues. V lost 0 bases and J lost 6; bases outside the gene matches: 13. CDR3 sequence reads: CSARDRMAGGPGNEQFF. The CDR3 bases are TGCAGTGCTAGAGATCGGATGGCGGGAGGCCCGGGCAATGAGCAGTTCTTC.

This clonotype was observed at least ten times. The chain combines TRBV4-2 with TRBJ2-1; 7 bases fit TRBD2. The CDR3 is made up of 15 amino acids. J gave up 5 bases and V 0 bases, and 4 bases lay outside the gene matches. The germline V gene has CDR1 LGHNA and CDR2 YNFKEQ. In DNA form, the CDR3 reads TGTGCCAGCAGCCAAGATCATCTAGCGGACAATGAGCAGTTCTTC. Translated: CASSQDHLADNEQFF.

This clonotype came up many times. The V and J genes are TRBV30 and TRBJ2-1; 8 bases fit TRBD2. This CDR3 is built from 15 residues. Looked up from germline, CDR1 is GTSNPN and CDR2 is SVGIG (reference sequence). Germline trimming cut 0 bases from V and 7 bases from J; bases unmatched to any gene: 8. CDR3 residues: CAWSVLLAEVNEQFF. In DNA form, the CDR3 reads TGTGCCTGGAGTGTGTTACTAGCGGAGGTAAATGAGCAGTTCTTC.

The chain's CDR3 is CASSLIGGEQFF. The CDR3 DNA follows: TGTGCCAGCAGTCTAATCGGAGGTGAGCAGTTCTTC. The chain carries TRBV7-2 and TRBJ2-1; D may be TRBD2 (5 bases). CDR1 is SGHTA, CDR2 FQGNSA, per germline. The length of the CDR3 is 12 residues. V lost 6 bases and J 9 bases, leaving 12 bases between the germline ends.

V is TRBV7-8 and J is TRBJ2-2; a possible D gene is TRBD2 (5 bases). Germline CDR1 is SGHVS and CDR2 is FQNEAQ. CDR3 length: 15 amino acids. Deletions cut 1 base from V and 7 bases from J, with 13 bases between. The DNA of the CDR3 is TGTGCCAGCAGCTTAGGAGCGGAGACGGGCGGGGAGCTGTTTTTT. Amino acids: CASSLGAETGGELFF.

The rearrangement joins TRBV7-2 to TRBJ2-7; D tentatively reads TRBD1 or TRBD2 (5 bases each). V lost 0 bases and J lost 6, with 18 bases in between. Germline V gene lookup returns CDR1 SGHTA and CDR2 FQGNSA. CDR3 size: 16 residues. The CDR3 here is CASSLAGPRTLGEQYF. CDR3 sequence (DNA): TGTGCCAGCAGCTTAGCGGGACCCAGAACGCTCGGCGAGCAGTACTTC.

The chain couples TRBV12-3 or TRBV12-4 to TRBJ2-4; a possible D gene is TRBD2 (6 bases). V was pared by 6 bases and J by 6 bases, with 15 bases between. The CDR3 runs 14 residues. The chain's CDR3 is CASRRGSLVNIQYF. In nucleotides, the CDR3 is TGTGCCAGCAGGCGGGGTAGCCTCGTAAACATTCAGTACTTC.

The chain recombines TRBV7-2 with TRBJ2-7, with D possibly TRBD1 on 5 matching bases. Germline values: CDR1 SGHTA, CDR2 FQGNSA. V was pared by 1 base and J by 4 bases, with 11 bases between. CDR3 length equals 14 residues. CDR3 protein: CASSLVRAAYEQYF. CDR3 bases: TGTGCCAGCAGCTTAGTCAGGGCAGCGTACGAGCAGTACTTC. The entire variable domain, with the rest obtained from reference TRBV7-2 and TRBJ2-7, is as follows: GAGVSQSPSNKVTEKGKDVELRCDPISGHTALYWYRQSLGQGLEFLIYFQGNSAPDKSGLPSDRFSAERTGGSVSTLTIQRTQQEDSAVYLCASSLVRAAYEQYFGPGTRLTVT.

This clonotype was detected ten times or more. This chain uses TRBV20-1 with TRBJ2-7; TRBD2 aligns across 8 bases. Germline assignment: CDR1 DFQATT and CDR2 SNEGSKA (reference sequence). The length of the CDR3 is 14 residues. The junction had 9 bases not matched to a gene; V was cut back by 6 bases and J by 2 bases. The CDR3 loop reads CSAEGTSNTYEQYF. CDR3 bases: TGCAGTGCAGAAGGGACTAGTAATACCTACGAGCAGTACTTC.